This TCR beta chain appears in the sequencing data of a study of blood T cell repertoires in COVID-19. The data were produced by immunoSEQ multiplex PCR, yet TCRdb's version contains in-frame clones alone and is incomplete. Found here are around 380,000 clones, about four fifths of them singletons; the top ten hold 0.85% to 1.2%. CDR1 is SGHKS and CDR2 is YYEKEE in the germline V gene (reference sequence). Between the trimmed V and J ends, which lost 1 base and 4 bases, there was a span of 12 bases. The CDR3 extends over 14 amino acids. This clonotype originated in a human donor with acute or convalescent COVID-19. The donor label of this sample is uncertain. The rearrangement links TRBV5-5 to TRBJ2-7, with D maybe TRBD1 (6 bases). Sequenced sample: peripheral blood. The CDR3 coding sequence is TGTGCCAGCAGCTTGATCAGGGGAACGTACGAGCAGTACTTC. It specifies CASSLIRGTYEQYF.